This TCR beta chain was identified during a study of shared clonotypes between healthy human individuals (dated by TCRdb to about 2020). Regarding the study in general: Two women and a few men aged 18 to 49 years were included in the cohort. For each donor, three plates each were used for CD4 naive and CD4 memory, two plates were used for CD8 naive, and one plate was used for CD8 memory. Blood TCR repertoires of a handful of healthy adults were deeply sequenced to estimate repertoire size and the extent of clonotype sharing between individuals. Different laboratories and diverse techniques were used to prepare libraries and sequence TCR repertoires, to increase sequencing depth and limit assay-specific biases. Each donor's leukapheresis produced roughly between roughly 0.94 and 9.5 billion PBMCs.

The paper's findings and limits, for the study overall: Compared with non-shared clonotypes, clonotypes shared by all four sorted-subset donors had higher generation probabilities. Incomplete sequencing was indicated by rarefaction of sorted-subset datasets, despite the large sequencing depth. Pairwise subsampling indicated that sequencing depth was expected to affect the degree of clonotype sharing among donors. Because the study included a small number of donors, the genetic and exposure-history diversity represented was limited. Naive subsets generally had larger estimated clonotype richness than memory subsets did. Sampling was limited to blood, and TCR repertoires in tissue likely differ from TCR repertoires in blood. Approximately 5% of naive CD4, 3.5% of naive CD8, approximately 2.2% of memory CD4, and approximately 0.39% of memory CD8 clonotypes were shared across several donors.

Remarks on this clone: Its antigen has not been determined. Base qualities are not provided; no much larger clone lies one nucleotide away.

TCR CDR3 regions were amplified from genomic DNA by multiplex PCR using the deep immunoSEQ assay. For each cell subset, the extracted genomic DNA was distributed evenly across all wells of several immunoSEQ 96-well plates, and each plate served as one replicate. For sorted subsets, around 200 ng genomic DNA, equal to some 30,000 T cell genomes, was loaded into each replicate PCR. The purified libraries were quantified using a Qubit 3.0 fluorometer, sized with a Bioanalyzer 2100, and then quantified again using the KAPA Library Quantification kit. A separate single-read 150-cycle Illumina NextSeq 550 flow cell was used to sequence each immunoSEQ 96-well plate. Turning to the authors' computational methods: Because the immunoSEQ output held only junctional sequences and lacked quality scores, the filtering could not match the filtering applied to full-length reads. To assign V/J genes and CDR3, sequences were annotated against IMGT germline references using PyIR, a Python wrapper for IgBLAST v1.9. Reads were removed for weak V/J assignments (E-value above 1e-6), missing CDR3, stop codons, out-of-frame junctions, or ambiguous translated residues. V3J clonotypes were defined as sequences sharing the same inferred V gene, J gene, and CDR3 amino acid sequence. Percentage overlap between repertoires was computed as shared unique clonotypes divided by the size of the smaller repertoire. Richness of each repertoire was evaluated using RTK rarefaction, the Chao1 estimator, and Recon v2.1 estimates of unobserved clonotypes. OLGA was used to compute generation probabilities for all TCRbeta clonotypes that the gDNA method yielded from a handful of donors. TCRdb obtained this table from immuneACCESS and retained in-frame rearrangements with V and J assigned. These tables miss some clones; where compared with another copy, unresolved V genes account for less than half of the shortfall, and the remainder is unexplained. V and J calls and clone size follow that table, whereas D and trimming were derived from the DNA. This sample has under 2,500,000 clones in its table, and more than 90% of those were observed once. The ten largest clones add up to roughly 0.13% of the sample.

The donors were healthy, HIV-negative adults who had no recently reported acute infections or vaccinations. Only Caucasian adults living in Nashville, Tennessee, USA were represented among the donors. CD4+ T cells were enriched by magnetic negative selection, after which naive cells were positively selected on CD45RA and the negative fraction was taken as the memory subset. Blood was obtained by leukapheresis, after which PBMCs were separated by Ficoll-Histopaque density gradient centrifugation and cryopreserved in liquid nitrogen vapor phase. Purity and quantity of every magnetically sorted T cell population were checked by analytical flow cytometry. Genomic DNA was isolated from every sorted fraction and measured by UV absorbance on a Nanodrop 2000c. CDR1 and CDR2 are drawn from the germline V gene (reference sequence): GTSNPN, SVGIG. V and J are truncated by 2 bases and 11 bases respectively, leaving an intervening sequence of 10 bases. From cysteine to phenylalanine, the CDR3 is 11 amino acids long. Only the CDR3 region is kept as DNA, spanning 33 bases read in frame from base 1.

Sequencing input: naive CD4+ T cells sorted from blood. The label giving this sample's cell subset or site can be read as: CD45RA+ positively selected. The TCR sequence derives from a man between 18 and 29 years old in good health. The rearrangement combines TRBV30 with TRBJ2-1, and possibly TRBD2, on 6 matching bases. The CDR3 loop reads CAWSRESQQFF. DNA sequence: TGTGCCTGGAGTCGGGAGAGCCAGCAGTTCTTC.